Each of the 23 T cell receptor beta chains below was sequenced from the same sample in a study of long-term antiretroviral therapy in people with HIV. A v3.0 immunoSEQ assay was performed at survey level. Profiling relied on immunoSEQ multiplex PCR, and the TCRdb table lists in-frame clones only, not all of them. Of approximately 16,000 clones in the sample, roughly 81% are singletons; the top ten hold roughly 5.6%. Sequenced material: unsorted PBMCs, taken 0.5 years after starting antiretroviral therapy. All receptors derive from a woman between 40 and 50 years old with HIV.

V is TRBV27 and J is TRBJ2-7; 7 nucleotides agree with TRBD1. The CDR3 runs to 13 residues. Germline CDR1 is MNHEY and CDR2 is SMNVEV (reference sequence). After removal of 5 bases from V and 3 bases from J, the junction contained 4 bases not matched to a gene. Here the CDR3 DNA reads TGTGCCAGCAGTACCCGACAGGGCTACGAGCAGTACTTC. Translating it yields CASSTRQGYEQYF.

CDR3 residues: CASSTVSLDTQYF. CDR3 sequence (DNA): TGTGCCAGTAGTACTGTATCCCTGGATACGCAGTATTTT. J is TRBJ2-3 and V is TRBV19; D call uncertain. The V gene's germline CDR1 is LNHDA and CDR2 SQIVND (reference sequence). Trimming took 4 bases from V and 6 from J, leaving 11 bases between them. The CDR3 runs 13 residues.

The chain combines TRBV5-1 with TRBJ2-1; no clear D gene. CDR3 length equals 14 residues. Germline V lookup: CDR1 SGHRS, CDR2 YFSETQ. Trimming stripped 0 bases from V and 8 bases from J, with 12 bases between. DNA for the CDR3: TGCGCCAGCAGCTTGGTGCGGATGGTGGATGAGCAGTTCTTC. Residues: CASSLVRMVDEQFF.

This rearrangement joins TRBV7-3 to TRBJ2-5, with TRBD2 matching over 11 bases. V lost 5 bases and J lost 1; bases outside the gene matches: 3. Germline V gene sequence: CDR1 SGHTA, CDR2 FQGTGA. The CDR3 contains 15 residues. The CDR3 nucleotides are TGTGCCAGCAGCCCAGGGACTAGCGGCCAAGAGACCCAGTACTTC. This sequence encodes CASSPGTSGQETQYF.

V gene TRBV11-2 combines with J gene TRBJ2-3; no clear D gene. The CDR3 has 14 residues. CDR1 and CDR2 from the germline V gene are SGHAT and FQNNGV. Trimming left V 1 base short and J 7 bases short, with 12 bases between. CDR3 nucleotide sequence: TGTGCCAGCAGCTTAGCACGGAATTCTAATACGCAGTATTTT. It translates to CASSLARNSNTQYF. The entire variable domain, with the rest obtained from reference TRBV11-2 and TRBJ2-3, is as follows: EAGVAQSPRYKIIEKRQSVAFWCNPISGHATLYWYQQILGQGPKLLIQFQNNGVVDDSQLPKDRFSAERLKGVDSTLKIQPAKLEDSAVYLCASSLARNSNTQYFGPGTRLTVL.

The J gene is TRBJ2-7, the V gene TRBV4-1; D gene ambiguous. Trimming took 0 bases from V and 2 from J, leaving 8 bases between them. The CDR3 contains 14 residues. The germline CDR1 and CDR2 sequences are MGHRA and YSYEKL. CDR3 bases: TGCGCCAGCAGCCAAGAAGGCAGGACCTACGAGCAGTACTTC. This codes for CASSQEGRTYEQYF.

This chain uses TRBV9 with TRBJ2-3; D tentatively fits TRBD1 or TRBD2 (5 bases each). In germline, CDR1 is SGDLS, CDR2 YYNGEE. This CDR3 has 16 residues. Trimming removed 2 bases at V and 3 bases at J, with 16 bases between. This CDR3 is CASSVTAGPGTDTQYF. As DNA, the CDR3 is TGTGCCAGCAGCGTGACCGCAGGGCCGGGAACAGATACGCAGTATTTT.

This chain uses TRBV2 with TRBJ1-6; possible D gene TRBD1, 5 bases. The CDR3 runs to 14 residues. Trimming pared 3 bases from V and 6 bases from J, leaving 9 bases between. Germline CDR1 reads SNHLY; CDR2 reads FYNNEI. The CDR3 DNA reads TGTGCCAGCAGTGAGCCGGGACCTAATTCACCCCTCCACTTT. It yields the protein CASSEPGPNSPLHF.

The rearrangement joins TRBV6-5 to TRBJ2-7, with 7 bases that match TRBD2. This CDR3 is 12 amino acids long. J was trimmed by 6 bases and V by 2 bases; bases with no gene match: 1. The germline CDR1 and CDR2 sequences are MNHEY and SVGAGI. CDR3 DNA sequence: TGTGCCAGCAGTTACGGCGGGGGCGAGCAGTACTTC. It codes for CASSYGGGEQYF.

The chain couples TRBV9 to TRBJ2-5; 9 nucleotides line up with TRBD1. The CDR3 loop spans 15 amino acids. From germline, CDR1 is SGDLS and CDR2 YYNGEE. V lost 0 bases and J lost 5; bases outside the gene matches: 5. The CDR3, as DNA: TGTGCCAGCAGCGTAGCGGACGACAGGGGGGAGACCCAGTACTTC. This encodes CASSVADDRGETQYF.

The rearrangement links TRBV9 to TRBJ1-3; D is unclear. Trimming removed 1 base from V and 0 bases from J, with 11 bases in between. This CDR3 region has 16 residues. Looked up from germline, CDR1 is SGDLS and CDR2 is YYNGEE. CDR3: CASSVYSKISGNTIYF. The CDR3 DNA reads TGTGCCAGCAGCGTATACTCAAAGATCTCTGGAAACACCATATATTTT.

This sequence joins TRBV7-2 and TRBJ1-2, with 8 bases that match TRBD1. Trimming removed 1 base from V and 3 bases from J; junction bases left unmatched: 7. The CDR3 totals 16 residues. Germline V lookup: CDR1 SGHTA, CDR2 FQGNSA. CDR3 sequence reads: CASSLDRTGTDYGYTF. In nucleotides, the CDR3 is TGTGCCAGCAGCTTAGACAGGACAGGGACGGACTATGGCTACACCTTC.

The rearrangement links TRBV5-1 to TRBJ2-5; a possible D gene is TRBD1 (6 bases). The length of the CDR3 is 16 residues. The ends were cut back, 4 bases at V and 4 bases at J, with 20 bases in the middle. Germline loops: CDR1 SGHRS, CDR2 YFSETQ. This CDR3 is CASSETWGQGTETQYF. The CDR3 coding sequence is TGCGCCAGCAGCGAGACCTGGGGGCAGGGCACAGAGACCCAGTACTTC. The whole variable domain, remainder taken from reference TRBV5-1 and TRBJ2-5, is KAGVTQTPRYLIKTRGQQVTLSCSPISGHRSVSWYQQTPGQGLQFLFEYFSETQRNKGNFPGRFSGRQFSNSRSEMNVSTLELGDSALYLCASSETWGQGTETQYFGPGTRLLVL.

V usage is TRBV5-4 and J usage is TRBJ1-1, with TRBD1 matching 8 bases. The CDR3 spans 17 residues. After removal of 5 bases from V and 0 bases from J, the junction contained 12 bases not matched to a gene. The V gene's germline CDR1 is SGHNT and CDR2 YYREEE (reference sequence). CDR3 nucleotides: TGTGCCAGCAGTCCGAGGGAGCGACAGGGGTTGAACACTGAAGCTTTCTTT. Translation: CASSPRERQGLNTEAFF. Full variable domain (missing parts from reference TRBV5-4 and TRBJ1-1): ETGVTQSPTHLIKTRGQQVTLRCSSQSGHNTVSWYQQALGQGPQFIFQYYREEENGRGNFPPRFSGLQFPNYSSELNVNALELDDSALYLCASSPRERQGLNTEAFFGQGTRLTVV.

This chain links TRBV5-1 with TRBJ1-1, with 7 bases aligning to TRBD1. Germline trimming cut 3 bases from V and 1 base from J; bases unmatched to any gene: 6. CDR1 SGHRS and CDR2 YFSETQ come from the germline V gene. CDR3 length: 15 amino acids. CDR3 nucleotide sequence: TGCGCCAGCAGCTCCGGGACAGTTACGAACACTGAAGCTTTCTTT. It is translated as CASSSGTVTNTEAFF.

The J gene is TRBJ2-7, the V gene TRBV10-2; D call uncertain. The V end was cut by 0 bases, the J end by 12 bases, with 15 bases between. CDR3 length equals 13 residues. In germline, CDR1 is WSHSY, CDR2 SAAADI. The CDR3 coding sequence is TGCGCCAGCAGTGAGTCGACTCCTTCGTCCCTGTACTTC. It translates to CASSESTPSSLYF.

The rearrangement uses TRBV14 and TRBJ2-1; D perhaps matches TRBD2 (5 bases). The germline CDR1 and CDR2 sequences are SGHDN and FVKESK. This CDR3 has 17 residues. The V and J ends lost 4 bases and 2 bases respectively, with 18 bases between them. CDR3 sequence (DNA): TGTGCCAGCAGCCTCCCGCCTCCGGGATGGCCCTACAATGAGCAGTTCTTC. Protein product: CASSLPPPGWPYNEQFF.

The chain links TRBV9 to TRBJ1-4; the D gene is possibly TRBD1 (5 bases). This CDR3 is built from 16 residues. The germline CDR1 and CDR2 sequences are SGDLS and YYNGEE. The ends were cut back, 0 bases at V and 8 bases at J, with 17 bases in the middle. This CDR3 is CASSVGGGATGEKLFF. CDR3 DNA sequence: TGTGCCAGCAGCGTAGGGGGAGGGGCGACTGGGGAAAAACTGTTTTTT.

The chain employs TRBV7-9 and TRBJ2-1; weak D call: TRBD2 (6 bases). CDR1 is SEHNR, CDR2 FQNEAQ, per germline (reference sequence). Deletions cut 1 base from V and 6 bases from J, with 10 bases between. The CDR3 is 14 amino acids. CDR3 sequence (DNA): TGTGCCAGCAGCTTAGTACTAGCTGGCAATGAGCAGTTCTTC. It specifies CASSLVLAGNEQFF.

The chain recombines TRBV6-5 with TRBJ1-2; TRBD1 matches 9 bases. The CDR3 consists of 13 residues. After removal of 2 bases from V and 7 bases from J, the junction contained 2 bases not matched to a gene. In germline, CDR1 is MNHEY, CDR2 SVGAGI. The CDR3: CASSYRDRAGYTF. As DNA, the CDR3 is TGTGCCAGCAGTTACAGGGACAGGGCTGGCTACACCTTC.

The chain has TRBV28 and TRBJ2-2; D gene unclear. V was pared by 5 bases and J by 4 bases, with 17 bases between. Germline V gene lookup returns CDR1 MDHEN and CDR2 SYDVKM. This CDR3 has 16 amino acids. The CDR3 is CASSVRIPKTTGELFF. For the CDR3, the DNA is TGTGCCAGCAGTGTCCGGATCCCAAAAACCACCGGGGAGCTGTTTTTT. Combining the CDR3 with reference TRBV28 and TRBJ2-2 gives the whole variable domain DVKVTQSSRYLVKRTGEKVFLECVQDMDHENMFWYRQDPGLGLRLIYFSYDVKMKEKGDIPEGYSVSREKKERFSLILESASTNQTSMYLCASSVRIPKTTGELFFGEGSRLTVL.

This chain joins TRBV9 and TRBJ2-7, with 8 bases identical to TRBD2. The V gene end was trimmed by 3 bases and the J gene end by 5 bases; junction bases not matched to a gene: 7. CDR1 and CDR2 (germline): SGDLS, YYNGEE. This CDR3 has 14 residues. CDR3 nucleotides: TGTGCCAGCAGCGCGGGACTAGGGTACAACGAGCAGTACTTC. Residues: CASSAGLGYNEQYF.

This clone was seen only a few times. The rearrangement joins TRBV28 to TRBJ1-5, with D hard to call. The CDR3 has 13 residues. Trimming took 5 bases from V and 4 from J, leaving 9 bases between them. Germline assignment: CDR1 MDHEN and CDR2 SYDVKM. CDR3 DNA: TGTGCCAGCAGTAGTGTGAGAAATCAGCCCCAGCATTTT. Translating gives CASSSVRNQPQHF.